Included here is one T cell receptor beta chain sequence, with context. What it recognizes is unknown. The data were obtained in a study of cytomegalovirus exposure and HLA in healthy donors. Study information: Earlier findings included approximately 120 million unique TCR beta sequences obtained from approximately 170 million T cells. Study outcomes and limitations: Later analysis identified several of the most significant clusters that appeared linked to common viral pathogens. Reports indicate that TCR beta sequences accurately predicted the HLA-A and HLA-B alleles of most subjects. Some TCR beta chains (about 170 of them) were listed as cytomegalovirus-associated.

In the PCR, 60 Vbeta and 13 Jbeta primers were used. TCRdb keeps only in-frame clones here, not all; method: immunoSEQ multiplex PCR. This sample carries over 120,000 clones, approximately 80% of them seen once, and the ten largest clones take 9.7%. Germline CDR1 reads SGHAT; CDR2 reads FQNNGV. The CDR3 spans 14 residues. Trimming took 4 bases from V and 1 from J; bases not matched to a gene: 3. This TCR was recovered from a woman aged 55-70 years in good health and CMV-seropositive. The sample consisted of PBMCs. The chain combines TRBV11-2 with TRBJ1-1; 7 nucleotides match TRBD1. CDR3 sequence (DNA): TGTGCCAGCAGCTACAACAGGGGGAACACTGAAGCTTTCTTT. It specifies CASSYNRGNTEAFF.